The subject of this entry is one T cell receptor (beta chain). The antigen remains unidentified. This sample stems from a study of T cell repertoires in cytomegalovirus infection. Using its own MiXCR run on the reads, TCRdb lists one record per CDR3 protein. This table has hundreds of thousands of distinct CDR3 sequences, roughly 30% appearing once. The study's findings and limits: HLA-C-restricted TCR beta clonotypes specific for CMV led the ex vivo response.

The V and J ends lost 1 base and 4 bases respectively, with 14 bases between them. Germline values: CDR1 MGHRA, CDR2 YSYEKL. The CDR3 has 15 residues. The source was cultured CD8+ T cells from PBMCs, collected from culture after CMV antigen stimulation. The chain employs TRBV4-1 and TRBJ2-7; D may be TRBD2 (6 bases). The sequence derives from a human donor in good health (CMV status not recorded). Some clones in this sample may be carry-over from other donors' samples. The CDR3 bases are TGCGCCAGCAGCCAAGTGTCGGGAGCGGGTTACGAGCAGTACTTC. This sequence encodes CASSQVSGAGYEQYF.